This T cell receptor beta chain comes out of a study of shared clonotypes between healthy human individuals. The CDR3 covers 15 residues. CDR1 LNHDA and CDR2 SQIVND come from the germline V gene (reference sequence). The junction had 6 bases not matched to a gene; V was cut back by 5 bases and J by 4 bases. Selected positively for CCR7 and CD45RO-negative, naive CD8 cells excluded terminally differentiated effector memory CD45RA+ cells. In the original workflow: Junction-only sequences produced by ImmunoSEQ had no quality scores, so filtering differed. Data came from immunoSEQ multiplex PCR; TCRdb stores just in-frame clones and leaves some out. V and J calls and clone size follow that table, whereas D and trimming were derived from the DNA. Of 750,000 to 1,000,000 clones listed, around 93% are singletons.

This receptor was identified in a man aged 25 to 40 in good health. The chain employs TRBV19 and TRBJ2-1, with 9 bases lining up with TRBD2. The sequencing input was naive CD8+ T cells sorted from blood. The CDR3 nucleotides are TGTGCCAGTAGTCTATCTAGCGGGGTTTACAATGAGCAGTTCTTC. Translation gives CASSLSSGVYNEQFF.